This TCR beta chain was sequenced during a study of shared clonotypes between healthy human individuals. The repertoire was sequenced with immunoSEQ multiplex PCR; TCRdb's copy has only in-frame clones and lacks some. The sample lists 1.6 million or so clones, around 98.5% seen once, with 0.36% in the top ten. The V gene's germline CDR1 is SGHRS and CDR2 YFSETQ. The ends were cut back, 4 bases at V and 5 bases at J, with 24 bases in the middle. The CDR3 has 17 residues. The specimen sequenced was naive CD4+ T cells sorted from blood. Subset here: CD45RA+ positively selected. V and J are TRBV5-1 and TRBJ1-1, with unresolved D. The receptor was isolated from a man under 40 in good health. The CDR3 DNA sequence: TGCGCCAGCAGCCCGGCCACTGGGAGAGACGCCCGAACTGAAGCTTTCTTT. Protein: CASSPATGRDARTEAFF.